The rows below give T cell receptor beta chains drawn from one sample of a study of T cells in Graves' hyperthyroidism and ophthalmopathy. MiXCR, applied by TCRdb to the multiplex PCR reads, yields one record per CDR3 protein. The sample shows hundreds of thousands of distinct CDR3 sequences, 13% of them seen only once. Input material: blood. These TCRs come from a woman under 30 with Graves' hyperthyroidism. The CDR3 runs from the conserved cysteine through the conserved F or W. The D gene is left open where the match is weak. Size is omitted from some rows. Given values are once, few, many or a class for expanded clones.

j_call | d_call | clone_size | v_call | cdr3_nt | cdr3_aa
TRBJ2-5 | . | few | TRBV29-1 | TGCAGCGTTATTCGGGCGGAGAAAGAGACCCAGTACTTC | CSVIRAEKETQYF
TRBJ2-1 | TRBD2 | . | TRBV11-2 | TGTGCCAGCAGCTCTCGACTAGCGGGGGGAAGAGTAAATGAGCAGTTCTTC | CASSSRLAGGRVNEQFF
TRBJ1-1 | . | many | TRBV10-3 | TGTGCCATCAGCCGAACACAGGGCGGGGGCACTGAAGCTTTCTTT | CAISRTQGGGTEAFF
TRBJ2-7 | TRBD1 | . | TRBV4-1 | TGCGCCAGCAGCCACCCCCCCGCCAGGGGGCCACCCTACGAGCAGTACTTC | CASSHPPARGPPYEQYF
TRBJ2-5 | . | many | TRBV3-1 | TGTGCCAGCAGCCAATCCGAGCGACGACCGTTAGAGACCCAGTACTTC | CASSQSERRPLETQYF
TRBJ2-3 | . | many | TRBV28 | TGTGCCAGCAGCTCTAACGGGGGAGCTAGCACAGATACGCAGTATTTT | CASSSNGGASTDTQYF
TRBJ2-3 | TRBD2 | many | TRBV2 | TGTGCCAGCAGTTGGACTAGCGGGATTCATAGCACAGATACGCAGTATTTT | CASSWTSGIHSTDTQYF
TRBJ2-3 | TRBD2 | many | TRBV2 | TGTGCCAGCAGTGAACGGGCTAGCGGGGGGGCAGATACGCAGTATTTT | CASSERASGGADTQYF
TRBJ1-1 | . | many | TRBV19 | TGTGCCAGTAGTATCCTCGGGAACAGTAACACTGAAGCTTTCTTT | CASSILGNSNTEAFF
TRBJ2-3 | . | many | TRBV20-1 | TGCAGTGCTAGAGTTGGGCAAGGCACAGATACGCAGTATTTT | CSARVGQGTDTQYF
TRBJ2-1 | . | . | TRBV6-1 | TGTGCCAGCAGCCCCGTGACAGTCGCCTACAATGAGCAGTTCTTC | CASSPVTVAYNEQFF
TRBJ2-4 | . | few | TRBV6-1 | TGTGCCAGCAGTGAGGACAGAGTTTTAAACATTCAGTACTTC | CASSEDRVLNIQYF
TRBJ1-1 | . | many | TRBV6-4 | TGTGCCAGGAATTTGGACAGATTGAACACTGAAGCTTTCTTT | CARNLDRLNTEAFF
TRBJ2-7 | . | few | TRBV9 | TGTGCCAGCAGCGTAGGCCCCCCCGGCTACGAGCAGTACTTC | CASSVGPPGYEQYF
TRBJ1-1 | TRBD1 | many | TRBV29-1 | TGCAGCGTCCAGGGGGCCCTTGAAGCTTTCTTT | CSVQGALEAFF
TRBJ1-4 | . | . | TRBV15 | TGTGCCACCAGCCGCTGGGGGGATGAAAAACTGTTTTTT | CATSRWGDEKLFF
TRBJ2-1 | . | . | TRBV20-1 | TGCAGTGCTAGACTATCCTACAATGAGCAGTTCTTC | CSARLSYNEQFF
TRBJ2-1 | . | many | TRBV3-1 | TGTGCCAGCAGCCAAGAAGGGGCGGCTAGCTCCTACAATGAGCAGTTCTTC | CASSQEGAASSYNEQFF
TRBJ1-1 | . | few | TRBV9 | TGTGCCAGCAGCCGGGAGAATATGAACACTGAAGCTTTCTTT | CASSRENMNTEAFF
TRBJ2-3 | . | . | TRBV19 | TGTGCCAGTAGTATAGTACAGGGATCAGATACGCAGTATTTT | CASSIVQGSDTQYF
TRBJ1-6 | TRBD1 | few | TRBV9 | TGTGCCAGCAAACGCCGGGACAGGGAGAATTCACCCCTCCACTTT | CASKRRDRENSPLHF
TRBJ1-5 | . | many | TRBV2 | TGTGCCAGCAGTGAAGGGCGGTCCAGCAATCAGCCCCAGCATTTT | CASSEGRSSNQPQHF
TRBJ1-5 | . | many | TRBV28 | TGTGCCAGCAGCCCCTTTACAGGTCGCCAGCCCCAGCATTTT | CASSPFTGRQPQHF
TRBJ1-2 | TRBD1 | many | TRBV2 | TGTGCCAGCAGTGCGCAGGGGGCTGGCTACACCTTC | CASSAQGAGYTF
TRBJ2-5 | TRBD2 | many | TRBV7-2 | TGTGCCAGCAGCTTAGTGGGACTAGCACGAAGGCGGCAAGAGACCCAGTACTTC | CASSLVGLARRRQETQYF
TRBJ2-1 | TRBD2 | many | TRBV5-8 | TGTGCCAGCAGAAAGACTAGCGCTGAGCAGTTCTTC | CASRKTSAEQFF
TRBJ1-1 | . | many | TRBV3-1 | TGTGCCAGCAGCCAAGAGTCGGGAGGGAGCACTGAAGCTTTCTTT | CASSQESGGSTEAFF
TRBJ2-3 | TRBD2 | once | TRBV7-8 | TGTGCCAGCAGCCCCCGAAGGTGGCTAGCGGGGGGTGGTGCGCAGTATTTT | CASSPRRWLAGGGAQYF
TRBJ2-7 | . | many | TRBV6-6 | TGTGCCAGCAGTTACGGGAGGATAGGGAAGTTTGCTTACGAGCAGTACTTC | CASSYGRIGKFAYEQYF
TRBJ1-1 | . | many | TRBV5-1 | TGCGCCAGCAGCTTGGCCTTAGGAATCACTGAAGCTTTCTTT | CASSLALGITEAFF
TRBJ1-4 | . | few | TRBV5-1 | TGCGCCAGCAGCTTGGAGTCGACTATCGGTGGTGAAAAACTGTTTTTT | CASSLESTIGGEKLFF
TRBJ1-1 | . | . | TRBV5-4 | TGTGCCAGCAGCGGGGGGGTTAGGAACACTGAAGCTTTCTTT | CASSGGVRNTEAFF
TRBJ2-3 | TRBD1 | many | TRBV18 | TGTGCCAGCTCACCAATCCGGGACAGGTTTCATACGCAGTATTTT | CASSPIRDRFHTQYF
TRBJ2-7 | TRBD2 | many | TRBV2 | TGTGCCAGCAGTGAGACTAGCGGACCCTACGAGCAGTACTTC | CASSETSGPYEQYF
TRBJ1-1 | TRBD1 | many | TRBV6-1 | TGTGCCAGCAGTTCAGGGGGCCCCACTGAAGCTTTCTTT | CASSSGGPTEAFF
TRBJ1-5 | . | few | TRBV20-1 | TGCAGTGCTAAGCTTGGACAGTATAGCAATCAGCCCCAGCATTTT | CSAKLGQYSNQPQHF
TRBJ1-1 | . | many | TRBV6-2/TRBV6-3 | TGTGCCAGCCGGGGGCCCACTGAAGCTTTCTTT | CASRGPTEAFF
TRBJ1-1 | . | many | TRBV6-1 | TGTGCCAGCAGCTCTCCGAGGGACCTTACAGCGAACACTGAAGCTTTCTTT | CASSSPRDLTANTEAFF
TRBJ1-1 | TRBD1 | few | TRBV14 | TGTGCCAGCAGCCAATACAGGGGGGACACTGAAGCTTTCTTT | CASSQYRGDTEAFF
TRBJ2-2 | . | few | TRBV12-3/TRBV12-4 | TGTGCCAGCAGTTTAGGGCCTACCACCGGGGAGCTGTTTTTT | CASSLGPTTGELFF
TRBJ1-6 | TRBD1 | many | TRBV28 | TGTGCCAGCACTATTGGGACAGGGGATTCACCCCTCCACTTT | CASTIGTGDSPLHF
TRBJ2-3 | TRBD1 | many | TRBV28 | TGTGCCAGCAGTCAACAGGGGGATACGCAGTATTTT | CASSQQGDTQYF
TRBJ1-1 | . | . | TRBV7-2 | TGTGCCAGCAGCTTCCGGACATGGAACACTGAAACTTTCTTT | CASSFRTWNTETFF
TRBJ1-3 | . | few | TRBV9 | TGTGCCAGCAGCGTAGATAGCTCTGGAAACACCATATATTTT | CASSVDSSGNTIYF
TRBJ2-2 | . | few | TRBV7-3 | TGTGCCAGCAGCTTAAGCCCGGGGAGCACCGGGGAGCTGTTTTTT | CASSLSPGSTGELFF
TRBJ2-7 | . | many | TRBV4-1 | TGCGCCAGCAGCCAAGTTTTCGGTCCCGTCTACGAGCAGTACTTC | CASSQVFGPVYEQYF
TRBJ1-3 | . | many | TRBV6-1 | TGTGCCAGCAGCATACGACAAGACGTCTCTGGAAACACCATATATTTT | CASSIRQDVSGNTIYF
TRBJ2-1 | TRBD1 | many | TRBV4-3 | TGCGCCAGCAGCCACCCCCCCAAGTTGGGGACAGCGAACAATGAGCAGTTCTTC | CASSHPPKLGTANNEQFF
TRBJ2-2 | TRBD1 | many | TRBV5-5 | TGTGCCAGCAGCTTGTTGGAGACAGGGGGGAACACCGGGGAGCTGTTTTTT | CASSLLETGGNTGELFF
TRBJ1-5 | . | . | TRBV6-1 | TGTGCCAGCAGTTCGGACAGCTTTAGCAATCAGCCCCAGCATTTT | CASSSDSFSNQPQHF
TRBJ2-5 | TRBD2 | many | TRBV20-1 | TGCAGTGCTAGGTCCGCGGGGGGGGGCCAAGAGACCCAGTACTTC | CSARSAGGGQETQYF
TRBJ1-1 | . | many | TRBV5-6 | TGTGCCAGCAGTTTATACAGGAACACTGAAGCTTTCTTT | CASSLYRNTEAFF